This T cell receptor beta chain emerged from a study of early stage breast cancer tumors. Across the study: Each sample averaged roughly 10-fold read coverage.

The method was immunoSEQ multiplex PCR; TCRdb's version includes in-frame clones alone and lacks a portion of them. The sample lists under 45,000 clones, over 70% occurring once. This sequence was found in a person in their 60s with breast cancer. Sequenced material: blood.

The DNA of the CDR3 is TGTGCCAGCTCACCAGGAGGGGGAGCAGGGCAGCCCCAGCATTTT. It translates to CASSPGGGAGQPQHF. The chain joins TRBV18 to TRBJ1-5, with D possibly matching TRBD1 (6 bases). Trimming took off 2 bases at V and 7 bases at J, with 15 bases between the two ends. CDR3 length: 15 amino acids. Per the germline V gene, CDR1 is KGHSH and CDR2 is LQKENI.